A single sample gave rise to the 26 T cell receptor beta chains below, sequenced in a study of cytomegalovirus exposure and HLA in healthy donors. A multiplex PCR was run with 60 Vbeta primers and 13 Jbeta primers. Here immunoSEQ multiplex PCR was the method, and the copy in TCRdb shows in-frame clones only, minus some. The sample lists about 120,000 clones, 81% occurring once. Sequences were obtained from PBMCs. The source is a woman between 40 and 55 years old in good health and CMV-seronegative.

The CDR3 sequence is CASSAIQVMNTEAFF. In DNA form, the CDR3 reads TGTGCCAGCAGTGCTATTCAGGTCATGAACACTGAAGCTTTCTTT. The V gene is TRBV6-5, the J gene TRBJ1-1; no clear D gene. Trimming pared 5 bases from V and 0 bases from J, leaving 13 bases between. CDR1 and CDR2 (germline): MNHEY, SVGAGI. CDR3 length: 15 amino acids.

This sequence joins TRBV6-5 and TRBJ2-2; TRBD1 matches 7 bases. Germline values: CDR1 MNHEY, CDR2 SVGAGI. This CDR3 is built from 15 residues. V lost 5 bases, J lost 0 bases, and 3 bases stayed unmatched. DNA of the CDR3: TGTGCCAGCAGTCTTCAGGGGGCGAACACCGGGGAGCTGTTTTTT. It codes for CASSLQGANTGELFF.

This chain uses TRBV29-1 with TRBJ2-7; 11 bases match TRBD2. Per the germline V gene, CDR1 is SQVTM and CDR2 is ANQGSEA. CDR3 length: 15 residues. The V gene end was trimmed by 1 base and the J gene end by 4 bases; junction bases not matched to a gene: 6. The CDR3 bases are TGCAGCGTTGAAGGAACCGGGACTAGCGGATACGAGCAGTACTTC. Translating it yields CSVEGTGTSGYEQYF.

DNA for the CDR3: TGTGCCAGTAGTCCGGGACAGGGGGCGAGCTCCTACGAGCAGTACTTC. Translated: CASSPGQGASSYEQYF. The chain carries TRBV19 and TRBJ2-7; 12 bases map to TRBD1. The CDR3 extends over 16 amino acids. V lost 5 bases to trimming and J lost 0 bases; unmatched junction nucleotides: 5. Germline V gene lookup returns CDR1 LNHDA and CDR2 SQIVND (reference sequence).

In DNA, the CDR3 is TGTGCCAGCAGCGCAAACCAGGGACTACAAGAGACCCAGTACTTC. This gives the protein CASSANQGLQETQYF. The rearrangement joins TRBV7-2 to TRBJ2-5, with 7 positions matching TRBD2. Per the germline V gene, CDR1 is SGHTA and CDR2 is FQGNSA. This CDR3 is 15 amino acids long. The V segment lost 5 bases and the J segment 2 bases; nucleotides outside the gene matches: 8.

This chain joins TRBV7-2 and TRBJ1-1; 8 positions match TRBD1. V shed 4 bases, J shed 0 bases, and the junction held 7 bases outside the gene matches. This CDR3 spans 16 amino acids. The germline CDR1 and CDR2 sequences are SGHTA and FQGNSA. CDR3 in DNA: TGTGCCAGCAGCTCGACCGGGACAGGCATGAACACTGAAGCTTTCTTT. Translation: CASSSTGTGMNTEAFF.

This clone was seen only once. The V call is TRBV7-2, the J call TRBJ2-1; D is perhaps TRBD1 (6 bases). Germline CDR1 reads SGHTA; CDR2 reads FQGNSA. Trimming cost V 5 bases and J 4 bases, with 21 bases left between them. The CDR3 runs to 17 residues. The CDR3: CASSRLVGAVEYNEQFF. In nucleotides, the CDR3 is TGTGCCAGCAGCCGCCTGGTGGGGGCCGTGGAATACAATGAGCAGTTCTTC.

The chain is built from TRBV5-6 and TRBJ1-1; 10 bases align to TRBD1. The CDR3 has 16 residues. With V trimmed by 4 bases and J by 3 bases, 9 bases remained unmatched. The germline gives CDR1 SGHDT, CDR2 YYEEEE. CDR3 in amino acids: CASSPKRDRGDTEAFF. CDR3 nucleotides: TGTGCCAGCAGCCCAAAACGGGACAGGGGAGACACTGAAGCTTTCTTT.

The chain employs TRBV9 and TRBJ2-7, with D possibly matching TRBD2 (5 bases). CDR3 length: 16 residues. Trimming shortened V by 0 bases and J by 1 base, and 14 bases separated the two germline ends. The germline gives CDR1 SGDLS, CDR2 YYNGEE. The CDR3 region is CASSVGRLAGSYEQYF. The DNA for the CDR3 is TGTGCCAGCAGCGTAGGAAGGCTAGCAGGATCCTACGAGCAGTACTTC.

This clone was recorded a few times. The chain recombines TRBV5-1 with TRBJ1-3; TRBD1 matches 9 bases. The CDR3 spans 15 residues. Germline CDR1 is SGHRS and CDR2 is YFSETQ. V trimming: 0 bases; J trimming: 6 bases; junction bases outside the gene matches: 4. The CDR3 bases are TGCGCCAGCAGCTTGGCAGGACAGGGGCCAAACACCATATATTTT. This translates into CASSLAGQGPNTIYF.

The chain uses TRBV11-1 and TRBJ2-7; TRBD2 aligns across 11 bases. Germline CDR1 SGHAT, CDR2 FQDESV (reference sequence). The CDR3 is 16 residues long. V shed 5 bases and J 2 bases; nucleotides not matched to a gene: 8. CDR3 sequence: CASSPNPLAGAYEQYF. CDR3 DNA: TGTGCCAGCAGCCCAAACCCACTAGCGGGGGCCTACGAGCAGTACTTC.

J is TRBJ2-1 and V is TRBV6-6, with D perhaps matching TRBD1 (6 bases). The V end was cut by 2 bases, the J end by 6 bases, with 11 bases between. The CDR3 spans 14 residues. Germline V gene data show CDR1 as MNHNY and CDR2 as SVGAGI (reference sequence). This CDR3 is CASSYGGKGNEQFF. CDR3 nucleotides: TGTGCCAGCAGTTACGGGGGCAAGGGCAATGAGCAGTTCTTC.

The chain joins TRBV7-3 to TRBJ2-1; the match to TRBD2 covers 16 bases. The CDR3 is 16 amino acids. Germline V gene sequence: CDR1 SGHTA, CDR2 FQGTGA. V lost 5 bases to trimming and J lost 9 bases; unmatched junction nucleotides: 7. The CDR3 is CASSAGTSGGAGEQFF. As DNA, the CDR3 is TGTGCCAGCAGCGCCGGGACTAGCGGGGGGGCAGGTGAGCAGTTCTTC.

This chain joins TRBV5-8 and TRBJ1-5; 8 bases align to TRBD1. The CDR3 has 15 amino acids. Germline V lookup: CDR1 SGHTS, CDR2 YDEGEE. V lost 4 bases and J lost 8; bases outside the gene matches: 11. This CDR3 is CASSLYAGGRKPQHF. CDR3 in DNA: TGTGCCAGCAGCCTGTATGCAGGGGGCAGAAAGCCCCAGCATTTT.

The chain links TRBV23-1 to TRBJ2-5, with 9 bases matching TRBD2. TRBV23-1 is labeled an ORF, and its function is uncertain. The J segment lost 4 bases and the V segment lost 4 bases, leaving 10 bases of the junction unmatched. CDR3 length: 16 amino acids. DNA for the CDR3: TGCGCCAGCAGTCTCGGGGCGGGAGGGCCTGGAGAGACCCAGTACTTC. The encoded protein is CASSLGAGGPGETQYF.

This chain connects TRBV28 to TRBJ1-5, with TRBD1 matching 9 bases. Germline loops: CDR1 MDHEN, CDR2 SYDVKM. This CDR3 is built from 17 residues. With V trimmed by 3 bases and J by 7 bases, 13 bases remained unmatched. The CDR3: CASSFSQGALVIQPQHF. The CDR3 bases are TGTGCCAGCAGTTTCTCACAGGGGGCCTTGGTCATCCAGCCCCAGCATTTT.

For the CDR3, the DNA is TGTGCCAGCAGCTTCGGGGGGGCCTACGAGCAGTACTTC. Amino acids: CASSFGGAYEQYF. The chain uses TRBV7-9 and TRBJ2-7, with 8 bases fitting TRBD2. The CDR3 length is 13 residues. From germline, CDR1 is SEHNR and CDR2 FQNEAQ (reference sequence). V lost 3 bases, J lost 2 bases, and 0 bases stayed unmatched.

This clone was observed a single time. The V call is TRBV2, the J call TRBJ2-3; 11 nucleotides match TRBD2. V lost 5 bases and J lost 6; bases outside the gene matches: 13. Germline CDR1 and CDR2: SNHLY and FYNNEI. This CDR3 region has 17 residues. The chain's CDR3 is CASSTYRELAGVDTQYF. The CDR3 region has the DNA TGTGCCAGCAGTACCTATCGAGAACTAGCGGGAGTGGATACGCAGTATTTT.

CDR3 nucleotides: TGCGCCAGCAGAGTATCGGACAGGGACAGCACAGATACGCAGTATTTT. It translates to CASRVSDRDSTDTQYF. The chain combines TRBV10-1 with TRBJ2-3; 8 bases are shared with TRBD1. This CDR3 spans 16 amino acids. Germline values: CDR1 WNHNN, CDR2 SYGVQD (reference sequence). The J segment lost 0 bases and the V segment lost 6 bases, leaving 8 bases of the junction unmatched.

This CDR3 is CASSLLRTEENTEAFF. DNA of the CDR3: TGTGCCAGCAGCCTCCTTAGGACAGAAGAGAACACTGAAGCTTTCTTT. The chain is built from TRBV7-6 and TRBJ1-1, with TRBD1 as a possible D gene (6 bases). Germline lookup yields CDR1 SGHVS and CDR2 FNYEAQ. The V end lost 5 bases, the J end lost 1 base, and 17 bases lay between the germline ends. The CDR3 extends over 16 amino acids.

The J gene is TRBJ2-1, the V gene TRBV7-2; D may be TRBD1 (5 bases). The CDR3 has 16 residues. Per germline, CDR1 SGHTA and CDR2 FQGNSA. The ends were cut back, 5 bases at V and 2 bases at J, with 16 bases in the middle. The CDR3 here is CASSPRQGIPYNEQFF. The CDR3, as DNA: TGTGCCAGCAGCCCGCGGCAGGGTATTCCCTACAATGAGCAGTTCTTC.

The chain carries TRBV15 and TRBJ2-1; 7 bases map to TRBD2. Germline loops: CDR1 LNHNV, CDR2 YYDKDF (reference sequence). The CDR3 consists of 15 residues. J was trimmed by 0 bases and V by 3 bases; bases with no gene match: 2. In DNA form, the CDR3 reads TGTGCCACCAGCAGGGGAGGGGACTCCTACAATGAGCAGTTCTTC. It is translated as CATSRGGDSYNEQFF.

This clone was detected only a few times. The chain couples TRBV10-1 to TRBJ1-2; D is unclear. The V gene's germline CDR1 is WNHNN and CDR2 SYGVQD (reference sequence). There are 13 residues in the CDR3. V gave up 2 bases and J gave up 3 bases, with 7 bases separating them. The CDR3, as DNA: TGCGCCAGCAGTGAGCGGGTAGACTATGGCTACACCTTC. Its protein is CASSERVDYGYTF.

To note about this clone: Relative to the germline gene, one junction end is altered; a read error may explain this. This chain uses TRBV7-9 with TRBJ1-6, with D tentatively TRBD1 (5 bases). Germline V CDR1 and CDR2: SEHNR, FQNEAQ (reference sequence). The CDR3 length is 13 residues. The CDR3 region is CSSRQSYNSPLHF. DNA for the CDR3: TGTTCCAGCAGACAGAGCTATAATTCACCCCTCCACTTT.

V and J are TRBV7-3 and TRBJ1-1, with a possible D match to TRBD1 (5 bases). In germline, CDR1 is SGHTA, CDR2 FQGTGA. CDR3 length: 13 amino acids. With 0 bases removed from V and 4 bases from J, the gap between germline ends came to 6 bases. CDR3 region: CASSLTQGTEAFF. CDR3 sequence (DNA): TGTGCCAGCAGCTTAACCCAGGGCACTGAAGCTTTCTTT.

The chain links TRBV27 to TRBJ2-3, with 7 bases lining up with TRBD1. The V segment lost 0 bases and the J segment 1 base; nucleotides outside the gene matches: 13. Per germline, CDR1 MNHEY and CDR2 SMNVEV (reference sequence). This CDR3 has 19 residues. The CDR3 bases are TGTGCCAGCAGTTTATCGATCCGGGACAGAGAACTTCGCACAGATACGCAGTATTTT. Its translation is CASSLSIRDRELRTDTQYF.